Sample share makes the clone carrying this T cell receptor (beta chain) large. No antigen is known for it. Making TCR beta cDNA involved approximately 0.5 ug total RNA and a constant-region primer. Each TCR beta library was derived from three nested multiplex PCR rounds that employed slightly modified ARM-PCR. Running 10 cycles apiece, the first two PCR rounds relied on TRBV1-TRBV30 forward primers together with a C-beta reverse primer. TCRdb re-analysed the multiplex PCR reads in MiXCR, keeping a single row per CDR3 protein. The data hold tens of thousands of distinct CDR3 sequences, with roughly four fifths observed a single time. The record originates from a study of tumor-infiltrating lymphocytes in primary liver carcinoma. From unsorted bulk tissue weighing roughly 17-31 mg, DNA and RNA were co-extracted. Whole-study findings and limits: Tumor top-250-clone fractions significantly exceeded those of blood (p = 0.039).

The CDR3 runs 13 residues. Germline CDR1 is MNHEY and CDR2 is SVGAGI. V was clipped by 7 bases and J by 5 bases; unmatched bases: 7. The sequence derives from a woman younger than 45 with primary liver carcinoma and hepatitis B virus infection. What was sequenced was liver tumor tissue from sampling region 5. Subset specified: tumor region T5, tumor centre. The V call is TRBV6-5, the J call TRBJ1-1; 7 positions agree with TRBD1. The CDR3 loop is CASNQQGSTEAFF. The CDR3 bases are TGTGCCAGCAATCAACAGGGGTCAACTGAAGCTTTCTTT.